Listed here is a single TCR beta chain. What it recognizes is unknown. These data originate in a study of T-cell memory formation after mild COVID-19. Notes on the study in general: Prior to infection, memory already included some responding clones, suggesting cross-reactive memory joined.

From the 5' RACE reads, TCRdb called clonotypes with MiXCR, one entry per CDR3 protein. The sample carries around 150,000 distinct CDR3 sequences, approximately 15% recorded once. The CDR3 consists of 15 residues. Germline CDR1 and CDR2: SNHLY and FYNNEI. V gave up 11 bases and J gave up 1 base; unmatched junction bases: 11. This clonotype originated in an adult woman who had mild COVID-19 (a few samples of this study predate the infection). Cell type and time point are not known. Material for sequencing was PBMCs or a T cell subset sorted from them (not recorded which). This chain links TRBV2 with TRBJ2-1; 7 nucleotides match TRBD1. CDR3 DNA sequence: TGTGCCGTTTCACCCGGGACAGTTTCCTACAATGAGCAGTTCTTC. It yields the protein CAVSPGTVSYNEQFF.